These 14 T cell receptor beta chains were all obtained from the same sample, sequenced in a study of T-cell reconstitution after alpha-beta-depleted transplantation in children. A library of TCRbeta sequences, prepared with unique molecular identifiers, was generated. In TCRdb, the PCR reads were re-called with MiXCR into one record per CDR3 protein. The profile shows under 250,000 distinct CDR3 sequences, roughly 25% of them singletons. The material was PBMCs, mostly from graft donor cells, obtained 360 days after TCRalphabeta/CD19-depleted stem cell transplant. These receptors originate from a female patient aged 2 to 10 who had a stem cell transplant for congenital amegakaryocytic thrombocytopenia, so the T cells may come from the graft donor.

The chain recombines TRBV12-3 or TRBV12-4 with TRBJ2-2; the D gene is possibly TRBD2 (6 bases). The CDR3 has 15 residues. V lost 7 bases and J lost 3, with 15 bases in between. CDR3 amino acids: CASKYGSGDTGELFF. CDR3 nucleotide sequence: TGTGCCAGCAAGTACGGGAGTGGGGACACCGGGGAGCTGTTTTTT.

The chain recombines TRBV5-1 with TRBJ2-3, with a weak D call TRBD2 (7 bases). There are 15 residues in the CDR3. Trimming stripped 4 bases from V and 0 bases from J, with 12 bases between. CDR1 is SGHRS and CDR2 is YFSETQ in the germline V gene. CDR3 sequence reads: CASSRGGASTDTQYF. For the CDR3, the DNA is TGCGCCAGCAGCAGAGGGGGGGCTAGCACAGATACGCAGTATTTT. The whole variable domain, remainder taken from reference TRBV5-1 and TRBJ2-3, is KAGVTQTPRYLIKTRGQQVTLSCSPISGHRSVSWYQQTPGQGLQFLFEYFSETQRNKGNFPGRFSGRQFSNSRSEMNVSTLELGDSALYLCASSRGGASTDTQYFGPGTRLTVL.

This chain connects TRBV19 to TRBJ1-6; no reliable D call. The germline gives CDR1 LNHDA, CDR2 SQIVND (reference sequence). The V and J ends lost 3 bases and 4 bases respectively, with 7 bases between them. This CDR3 comprises 14 residues. The CDR3 sequence is CASSIDYYNSPLHF. CDR3 in DNA: TGTGCCAGTAGTATCGATTATTATAATTCACCCCTCCACTTT.

In regard to this clonotype: Germline and junction disagree at one end, which may indicate a read error. The chain has TRBV10-3 and TRBJ2-3; D possibly matches TRBD1 or TRBD2 (5 bases each). The CDR3 is 16 residues long. Germline CDR1 is ENHRY and CDR2 is SYGVKD. CDR3 in amino acids: CAIRSEGQGPTDTEYF. CDR3 bases: TGTGCCATCAGATCTGAAGGGCAGGGACCCACAGATACGGAGTATTTT.

This clonotype was counted only a few times. The chain couples TRBV6-1 to TRBJ2-7; D possibly uses TRBD1 or TRBD2 (5 bases each). CDR1 MNHNS and CDR2 SASEGT come from the germline V gene. The germline V and J ends were trimmed by 6 bases and 6 bases, with 15 bases remaining between them. CDR3 size: 13 residues. The CDR3 sequence: CASSLWDGIEQYF. The CDR3 coding sequence is TGTGCCAGCAGCCTTTGGGACGGTATCGAGCAGTACTTC.

A few counts support this clonotype. CDR3 DNA sequence: TGTGCCAGCAGATTCACAGGGGTAGGGGGCTCTACGTTCTTC. This gives the protein CASRFTGVGGSTFF. The chain employs TRBV6-1 and TRBJ2-1; 7 bases agree with TRBD1. Germline lookup yields CDR1 MNHNS and CDR2 SASEGT. After removal of 6 bases from V and 15 bases from J, the junction contained 17 bases not matched to a gene. This CDR3 has 14 amino acids.

This clonotype was picked up a small number of times. This sequence joins TRBV18 and TRBJ2-6, with D unclear. Germline assignment: CDR1 KGHSH and CDR2 LQKENI. V dropped 0 bases and J dropped 0 bases, with 12 bases sitting between them. CDR3 size: 18 residues. The DNA for the CDR3 is TGTGCCAGCTCACCACCGTACGGCAGTCTCTCTGGGGCCAACGTCCTGACTTTC. Protein: CASSPPYGSLSGANVLTF.

This chain connects TRBV21-1 to TRBJ2-7; the DNA was not compared with TRBD1, the D call given in the table. TRBV21-1 is a recognized pseudogene. The CDR3 has 12 amino acids. Written as DNA, the CDR3 is TGTGCCGGACGGACAGACTCCTACGAGCAGTACTTC. Its protein is CAGRTDSYEQYF.

CDR3 in DNA: TGTGCCAGCAGTCAGGAGGGGCTAGCCAAAGAGACCCAGTACTTC. It translates to CASSQEGLAKETQYF. The J gene is TRBJ2-5, the V gene TRBV6-2 or TRBV6-3, with TRBD2 as a possible D gene (6 bases). This CDR3 has 15 amino acids. Germline lookup yields CDR1 MNHEY and CDR2 SVGEGT. Between the trimmed V and J ends, which lost 5 bases and 3 bases, there was a span of 16 bases.

V is TRBV20-1 and J is TRBJ2-2, with TRBD2 matching 8 bases. CDR3 length equals 14 residues. The V and J ends lost 4 bases and 6 bases, in that order; junction bases with no gene match: 7. The V gene's germline CDR1 is DFQATT and CDR2 SNEGSKA (reference sequence). CDR3 coding DNA: TGCAGTGCTACCGGGACTAGTTGGTCCGGGGAGCTGTTTTTT. Its translation is CSATGTSWSGELFF.

In this sample, this clonotype turned up many times. This chain links TRBV29-1 with TRBJ2-5; a weak D match, TRBD2 (5 bases). This CDR3 contains 14 residues. CDR1 and CDR2 (germline): SQVTM, ANQGSEA. V was clipped by 3 bases and J by 7 bases, with 18 bases between them. CDR3 residues: CSVEGELTLGTQYF. For the CDR3, the DNA is TGCAGCGTTGAGGGAGAACTGACCCTAGGGACCCAGTACTTC.

The V gene is TRBV5-1, the J gene TRBJ2-2; 12 bases agree with TRBD1. Germline V gene sequence: CDR1 SGHRS, CDR2 YFSETQ. V shed 1 base and J 1 base; nucleotides not matched to a gene: 8. This CDR3 is built from 19 residues. The CDR3: CASSLLGQGAAWNTGELFF. The CDR3 nucleotides are TGCGCCAGCAGCTTGTTGGGACAGGGGGCTGCGTGGAACACCGGGGAGCTGTTTTTT.

This clonotype was counted ten times or more. The chain recombines TRBV5-1 with TRBJ2-3; 14 bases match TRBD2. Per the germline V gene, CDR1 is SGHRS and CDR2 is YFSETQ. The trim removed 4 bases at V and 1 base at J, leaving 8 bases unmatched. The CDR3 consists of 18 residues. In DNA form, the CDR3 reads TGCGCCAGCAGCATAGGACTAGCGGGGGGACTCGGCACAGATACGCAGTATTTT. Translating gives CASSIGLAGGLGTDTQYF.

This clonotype was counted only a few times. The gene calls are TRBV12-3 or TRBV12-4 and TRBJ1-5; 7 nucleotides align to TRBD1. There are 14 residues in the CDR3. V dropped 5 bases and J dropped 3; count of bases not matched to a gene: 4. The CDR3 nucleotides read TGTGCCAGCAGTCACAGGGGATTCAATCAGCCCCAGCATTTT. It is translated as CASSHRGFNQPQHF.